These 3 T cell receptor beta chains share one sample of origin, sequenced in a study of T cell clonotyping in hematopoietic cell transplantation. Time point meaning: recipient sample about 28 days before transplant, after cytoreduction. Profiled with immunoSEQ multiplex PCR; TCRdb holds only in-frame clones, not every one. Of tens of thousands of clones in the sample, roughly 80% were seen once. The sample was peripheral blood mononuclear cells, taken before stem cell transplant. The receptors shown here come from a man in his 60s with myelodysplastic syndrome. Some clones in this sample may be carry-over from other donors' samples.

This clone qualifies as medium-sized (0.01 to 0.1%). V is TRBV19 and J is TRBJ2-1; TRBD1 matches at 9 bases. The CDR3 has 15 residues. The germline V gene encodes CDR1 LNHDA and CDR2 SQIVND (reference sequence). J was trimmed by 4 bases and V by 5 bases; bases with no gene match: 6. CDR3 DNA: TGTGCCAGTAGTCGGGGGACAGGGTTTTACAATGAGCAGTTCTTC. As protein: CASSRGTGFYNEQFF.

This clone has a single count. This chain links TRBV7-9 with TRBJ2-2, with 11 bases identical to TRBD1. Per germline, CDR1 SEHNR and CDR2 FQNEAQ (reference sequence). The CDR3 covers 15 residues. V shed 6 bases and J 3 bases; nucleotides not matched to a gene: 3. Written as DNA, the CDR3 is TGTGCCAGCAGGCCGGGACAGGGGGACACCGGGGAGCTGTTTTTT. Encoded protein: CASRPGQGDTGELFF.

This chain links TRBV7-9 with TRBJ2-1; D might be TRBD1 (5 bases). Deletions cut 5 bases from V and 2 bases from J, with 10 bases between. This CDR3 has 14 amino acids. Germline assignment: CDR1 SEHNR and CDR2 FQNEAQ (reference sequence). CDR3 residues: CASSHGQTYNEQFF. The CDR3 coding sequence is TGTGCCAGCAGCCACGGACAAACCTACAATGAGCAGTTCTTC.